This passage covers 18 T cell receptor beta chains from one sample sequenced in a study of blood T cell repertoires in COVID-19. Method: immunoSEQ multiplex PCR; TCRdb's copy keeps in-frame clones and lacks some. The sample has 350,000 to 400,000 clones, roughly 90% seen once. The sequenced sample was PBMCs or T cells enriched from blood (not recorded which). The receptor set was obtained from a woman in her thirties or forties who had been exposed to COVID-19.

The V and J genes are TRBV19 and TRBJ1-5; 8 nucleotides agree with TRBD1. The ends lost 5 bases at V and 2 bases at J; junction bases unmatched: 5. Germline V gene sequence: CDR1 LNHDA, CDR2 SQIVND (reference sequence). The CDR3 length is 15 residues. CDR3 region: CASSATGVGNQPQHF. The DNA for the CDR3 is TGTGCCAGTAGTGCGACAGGGGTTGGCAATCAGCCCCAGCATTTT.

This sequence joins TRBV5-1 and TRBJ2-3; TRBD2 matches 10 bases. After removal of 3 bases from V and 8 bases from J, the junction contained 15 bases not matched to a gene. The germline V gene has CDR1 SGHRS and CDR2 YFSETQ. The length of the CDR3 is 17 residues. CDR3 region: CASSSNRGSSGSSTQYF. The CDR3 coding sequence is TGCGCCAGCAGCTCTAATCGGGGGTCTAGCGGGAGTTCTACGCAGTATTTT. Combining the CDR3 with reference TRBV5-1 and TRBJ2-3 gives the whole variable domain KAGVTQTPRYLIKTRGQQVTLSCSPISGHRSVSWYQQTPGQGLQFLFEYFSETQRNKGNFPGRFSGRQFSNSRSEMNVSTLELGDSALYLCASSSNRGSSGSSTQYFGPGTRLTVL.

The chain employs TRBV19 and TRBJ1-2; D not resolved. CDR1 LNHDA and CDR2 SQIVND come from the germline V gene (reference sequence). With 6 bases removed from V and 3 bases from J, the gap between germline ends came to 23 bases. CDR3 size: 17 residues. CDR3: CASSLMGGEASYYGYTF. Written as DNA, the CDR3 is TGTGCCAGTAGCCTAATGGGTGGGGAGGCCAGCTACTATGGCTACACCTTC.

This clone was found once. The genes are TRBV4-3 and TRBJ1-1; TRBD1 might be the D (5 bases). Trimming took off 0 bases at V and 5 bases at J, with 10 bases between the two ends. The CDR3 runs to 14 residues. Looked up from germline, CDR1 is LGHNA and CDR2 is YSLEER. CDR3 DNA sequence: TGCGCCAGCAGCCAAGATCCAGGGAGGACTGAAGCTTTCTTT. This sequence encodes CASSQDPGRTEAFF.

The V call is TRBV27, the J call TRBJ1-6, with a tentative D call TRBD1 (5 bases). The CDR3 extends over 13 amino acids. The germline gives CDR1 MNHEY, CDR2 SMNVEV (reference sequence). V was cut by 7 bases and J by 7 bases, with 11 bases left in between. CDR3: CASMGLTNSPLHF. CDR3 bases: TGTGCCAGCATGGGGCTGACGAATTCACCCCTCCACTTT.

The chain carries TRBV12-3 or TRBV12-4 and TRBJ2-3; maybe TRBD2 (6 bases). The germline V and J ends were trimmed by 6 bases and 7 bases, with 14 bases remaining between them. This CDR3 region has 13 residues. The CDR3 sequence is CASSGSGLNTQYF. For the CDR3, the DNA is TGTGCCAGCAGCGGTAGCGGACTTAATACGCAGTATTTT.

The V and J genes are TRBV5-5 and TRBJ2-3; D may be TRBD1 (5 bases). V gave up 4 bases and J gave up 6 bases, with 15 bases separating them. Germline CDR1 is SGHKS and CDR2 is YYEKEE (reference sequence). This CDR3 has 14 amino acids. CDR3 DNA sequence: TGTGCCAGCAGCAACGACCAGGGTGGGGATACGCAGTATTTT. As protein: CASSNDQGGDTQYF. The complete variable domain, with remaining parts taken from reference TRBV5-5 and TRBJ2-3, reads DAGVTQSPTHLIKTRGQQVTLRCSPISGHKSVSWYQQVLGQGPQFIFQYYEKEERGRGNFPDRFSARQFPNYSSELNVNALLLGDSALYLCASSNDQGGDTQYFGPGTRLTVL.

This sequence joins TRBV5-6 and TRBJ2-7; the D gene is possibly TRBD2 (6 bases). The V and J ends lost 6 bases and 4 bases respectively, with 14 bases between them. From germline, CDR1 is SGHDT and CDR2 YYEEEE. This CDR3 is 13 amino acids long. This CDR3 reads CASTSGVAYEQYF. CDR3 DNA: TGTGCCAGCACTTCGGGGGTAGCTTACGAGCAGTACTTC.

The V call is TRBV7-8, the J call TRBJ2-7; D is perhaps TRBD2 (5 bases). Between the trimmed V and J ends, which lost 5 bases and 0 bases, there was a span of 14 bases. The CDR3 covers 15 residues. Germline V gives CDR1 SGHVS, CDR2 FQNEAQ. The CDR3 nucleotides are TGTGCCAGCAGCCCCCCTTCGGGGTTCTCCTACGAGCAGTACTTC. It encodes CASSPPSGFSYEQYF.

This clone was detected only once. The rearrangement links TRBV18 to TRBJ2-1; TRBD1 aligns across 11 bases. V gave up 1 base and J gave up 4 bases; unmatched junction bases: 0. The V gene's germline CDR1 is KGHSH and CDR2 LQKENI. The CDR3 loop spans 15 amino acids. CDR3 in DNA: TGTGCCAGCTCACCACGGGACAGGGGGTACAATGAGCAGTTCTTC. As protein: CASSPRDRGYNEQFF.

Of note for this clone: This could be a read error, since a much larger clone is one nucleotide away. Different DNA sequences within this sample yield the same CDR3. The V and J genes are TRBV27 and TRBJ1-5; D is uncertain. The CDR3 extends over 12 amino acids. Trimming removed 6 bases from V and 2 bases from J, with 5 bases in between. Germline V gene sequence: CDR1 MNHEY, CDR2 SMNVEV (reference sequence). The CDR3 coding sequence is TGTGCCAGCAGCCGGGGCAATCAGCCCCAGCATTTT. Translating gives CASSRGNQPQHF.

The chain recombines TRBV2 with TRBJ2-7; a weak D match, TRBD1 (5 bases). Germline CDR1 and CDR2: SNHLY and FYNNEI. CDR3 length: 13 residues. V shed 8 bases and J shed 7 bases, with 18 bases lying between them. The CDR3 spells CASQQDGSQEQYF. The CDR3, as DNA: TGTGCCAGCCAACAGGACGGTTCGCAAGAGCAGTACTTC.

The rearrangement uses TRBV5-4 and TRBJ2-7; D uncertain. The germline gives CDR1 SGHNT, CDR2 YYREEE (reference sequence). Trimming stripped 0 bases from V and 2 bases from J, with 6 bases between. The CDR3 contains 13 residues. The CDR3 nucleotides are TGTGCCAGCAGCTTGGACCCAGCCTACGAGCAGTACTTC. Its translation: CASSLDPAYEQYF.

The chain employs TRBV19 and TRBJ1-1, with 9 nucleotides matching TRBD1. The CDR3 covers 17 residues. Germline CDR1 LNHDA, CDR2 SQIVND (reference sequence). V shed 7 bases, J shed 2 bases, and the junction held 14 bases outside the gene matches. In DNA, the CDR3 is TGTGCCAGTAAACTCCCGCCTGGGACAGGGAGCAACACTGAAGCTTTCTTT. Translation gives CASKLPPGTGSNTEAFF. The whole variable domain, remainder taken from reference TRBV19 and TRBJ1-1, is DGGITQSPKYLFRKEGQNVTLSCEQNLNHDAMYWYRQDPGQGLRLIYYSQIVNDFQKGDIAEGYSVSREKKESFPLTVTSAQKNPTAFYLCASKLPPGTGSNTEAFFGQGTRLTVV.

The chain couples TRBV6-2 or TRBV6-3 to TRBJ1-2, with D possibly being TRBD1 (6 bases). V lost 2 bases to trimming and J lost 4 bases, with 8 bases between them. Germline assignment: CDR1 MNHEY and CDR2 SVGEGT. The CDR3 runs to 13 residues. CDR3 region: CASSYVGAYGYTF. Written as DNA, the CDR3 is TGTGCCAGCAGTTACGTGGGGGCCTATGGCTACACCTTC.

V is TRBV4-1 and J is TRBJ1-5, with 7 positions matching TRBD1. The length of the CDR3 is 15 residues. Germline CDR1 reads MGHRA; CDR2 reads YSYEKL. Trimming took 5 bases from V and 2 from J; bases not matched to a gene: 6. The CDR3 spells CASSAQGLGNQPQHF. The CDR3 nucleotides are TGCGCCAGCAGCGCACAGGGGTTGGGCAATCAGCCCCAGCATTTT.

The chain couples TRBV6-4 to TRBJ1-2; D possibly corresponds to TRBD1 (5 bases). The germline gives CDR1 MRHNA, CDR2 SNTAGT. The CDR3 extends over 14 amino acids. The V gene lost 3 bases and the J gene lost 2 bases, with 10 bases spanning the gap. The CDR3 sequence is CASSEGPNNYGYTF. In DNA form, the CDR3 reads TGTGCCAGCAGTGAGGGGCCTAACAACTATGGCTACACCTTC.

The V gene is TRBV7-2, the J gene TRBJ1-4; a weak D match, TRBD1 (6 bases). V lost 1 base, J lost 8 bases, and 17 bases lay in between. Per germline, CDR1 SGHTA and CDR2 FQGNSA. The CDR3 spans 16 residues. CDR3 DNA sequence: TGTGCCAGCAGCTTAGGTCCGACAGGTTCGGGAGAAAAACTGTTTTTT. It specifies CASSLGPTGSGEKLFF.